These T cell receptor beta chains were read from a single sample in a study of CD8 T cells in ankylosing spondylitis. A single record per CDR3 protein comes from TCRdb applying MiXCR to the 5' RACE reads. Among around 130,000 distinct CDR3 sequences listed, roughly 6.6% were seen once. What was sequenced was blood, either unsorted or a sorted T cell fraction (not recorded which). The source is a male donor with ankylosing spondylitis or in good health (not recorded which). Both conserved end residues are trimmed from each CDR3. Clone sizes are given selectively: once, few, many, or a class where the clone is expanded.

J,V,size,CDR3
TRBJ2-3,TRBV20-1,many,SARDPTGTSGTDTQY
TRBJ1-2,TRBV20-1,many,SARDPRTGNPNYGYT
TRBJ2-3,TRBV19,many,ASRSLHRTQY
TRBJ1-2,TRBV7-2,many,ASSLFADGYT
TRBJ2-2,TRBV18,NA,ASSPPGRSTGELF
TRBJ1-4,TRBV5-1,many,ASSLEGANEKLF
TRBJ1-4,TRBV7-2,many,ASSSGTVEKLF
TRBJ1-5,TRBV12-3/TRBV12-4,many,ASSQTQDRADSNQPQH
TRBJ2-4,TRBV5-1,once,ASSSGGGIFPQY
TRBJ2-7,TRBV6-1,many,ASSERGREQY
TRBJ1-5,TRBV15,few,ATSRDQALKDYSNQPQH
TRBJ1-1,TRBV5-1,many,ASSSPGGLRTEAF
TRBJ2-1,TRBV5-1,many,ASSLDSPRGNEQF